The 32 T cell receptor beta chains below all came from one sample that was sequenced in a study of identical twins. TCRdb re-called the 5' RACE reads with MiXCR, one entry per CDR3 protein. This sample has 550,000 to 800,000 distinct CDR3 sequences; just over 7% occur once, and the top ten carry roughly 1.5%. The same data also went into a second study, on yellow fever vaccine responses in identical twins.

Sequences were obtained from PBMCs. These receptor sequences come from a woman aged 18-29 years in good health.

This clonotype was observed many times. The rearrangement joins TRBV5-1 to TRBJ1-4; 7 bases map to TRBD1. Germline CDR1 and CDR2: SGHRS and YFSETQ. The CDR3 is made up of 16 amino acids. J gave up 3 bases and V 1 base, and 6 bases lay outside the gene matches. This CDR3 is CASSLSPGTANEKLFF. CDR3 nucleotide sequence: TGCGCCAGCAGCTTGTCCCCCGGGACAGCTAATGAAAAACTGTTTTTT. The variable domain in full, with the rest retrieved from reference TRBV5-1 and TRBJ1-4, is KAGVTQTPRYLIKTRGQQVTLSCSPISGHRSVSWYQQTPGQGLQFLFEYFSETQRNKGNFPGRFSGRQFSNSRSEMNVSTLELGDSALYLCASSLSPGTANEKLFFGSGTQLSVL.

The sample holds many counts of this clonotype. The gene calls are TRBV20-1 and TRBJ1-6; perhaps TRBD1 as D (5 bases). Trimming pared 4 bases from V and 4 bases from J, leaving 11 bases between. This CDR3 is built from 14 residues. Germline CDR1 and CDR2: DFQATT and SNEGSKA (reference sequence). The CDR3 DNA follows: TGCAGTGCTACAGGGCTAAGTTATAATTCACCCCTCCACTTT. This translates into CSATGLSYNSPLHF.

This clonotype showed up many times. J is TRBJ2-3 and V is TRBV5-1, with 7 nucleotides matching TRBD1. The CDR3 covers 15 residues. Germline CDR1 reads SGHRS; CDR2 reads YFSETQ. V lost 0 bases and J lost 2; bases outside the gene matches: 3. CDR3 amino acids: CASSLGDRPTDTQYF. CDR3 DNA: TGCGCCAGCAGCTTGGGGGACAGACCCACAGATACGCAGTATTTT.

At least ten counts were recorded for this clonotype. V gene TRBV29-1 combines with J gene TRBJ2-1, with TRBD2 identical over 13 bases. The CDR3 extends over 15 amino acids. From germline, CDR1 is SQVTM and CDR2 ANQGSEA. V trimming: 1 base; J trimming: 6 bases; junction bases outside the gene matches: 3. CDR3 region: CSVEGGLAGLNEQFF. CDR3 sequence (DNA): TGCAGCGTTGAAGGGGGACTAGCGGGACTCAATGAGCAGTTCTTC.

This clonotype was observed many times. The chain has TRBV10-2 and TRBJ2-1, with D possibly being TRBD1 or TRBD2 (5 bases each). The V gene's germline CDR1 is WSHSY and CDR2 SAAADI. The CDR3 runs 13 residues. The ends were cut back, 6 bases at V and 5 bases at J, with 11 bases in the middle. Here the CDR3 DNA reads TGCGCCAGCAGCGGTTGGGGGAACAATGAGCAGTTCTTC. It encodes CASSGWGNNEQFF.

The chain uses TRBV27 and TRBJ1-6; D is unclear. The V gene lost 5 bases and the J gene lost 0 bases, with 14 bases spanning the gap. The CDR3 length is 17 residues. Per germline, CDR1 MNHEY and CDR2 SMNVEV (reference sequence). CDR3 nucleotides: TGTGCCAGCAGTCCAACCCCGATAATCTCCTATAATTCACCCCTCCACTTT. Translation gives CASSPTPIISYNSPLHF.

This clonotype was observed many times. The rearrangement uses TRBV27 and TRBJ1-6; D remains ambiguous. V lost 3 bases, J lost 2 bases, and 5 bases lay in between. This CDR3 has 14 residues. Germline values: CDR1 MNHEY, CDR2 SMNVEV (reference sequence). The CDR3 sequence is CASSFVAYNSPLHF. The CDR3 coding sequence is TGTGCCAGCAGTTTTGTAGCCTATAATTCACCCCTCCACTTT.

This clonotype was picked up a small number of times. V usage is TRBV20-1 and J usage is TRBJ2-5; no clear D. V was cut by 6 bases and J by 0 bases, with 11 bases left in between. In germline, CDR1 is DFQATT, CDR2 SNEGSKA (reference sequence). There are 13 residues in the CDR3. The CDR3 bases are TGCAGTGCGAACTACCAGAACCAAGAGACCCAGTACTTC. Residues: CSANYQNQETQYF.

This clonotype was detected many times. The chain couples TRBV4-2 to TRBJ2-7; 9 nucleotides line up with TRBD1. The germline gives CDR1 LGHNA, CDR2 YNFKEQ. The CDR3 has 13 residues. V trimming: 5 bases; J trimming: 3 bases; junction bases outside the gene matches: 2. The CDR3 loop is CASSRDRDYEQYF. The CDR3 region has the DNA TGTGCCAGCAGCAGGGACAGGGACTACGAGCAGTACTTC.

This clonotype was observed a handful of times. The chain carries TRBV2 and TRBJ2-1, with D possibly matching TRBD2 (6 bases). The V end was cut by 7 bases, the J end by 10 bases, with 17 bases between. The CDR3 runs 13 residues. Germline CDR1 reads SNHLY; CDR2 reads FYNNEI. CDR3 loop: CASTGGAAGEQFF. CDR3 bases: TGTGCCAGCACCGGTGGGGCGGCGGGGGAGCAGTTCTTC.

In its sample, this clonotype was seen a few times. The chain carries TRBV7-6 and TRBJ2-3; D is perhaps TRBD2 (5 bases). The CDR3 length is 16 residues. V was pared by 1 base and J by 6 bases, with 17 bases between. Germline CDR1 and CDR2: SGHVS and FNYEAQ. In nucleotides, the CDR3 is TGTGCCAGCAGCTTAGGATCCCGGGGTAGCCCGGATACGCAGTATTTT. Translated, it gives CASSLGSRGSPDTQYF.

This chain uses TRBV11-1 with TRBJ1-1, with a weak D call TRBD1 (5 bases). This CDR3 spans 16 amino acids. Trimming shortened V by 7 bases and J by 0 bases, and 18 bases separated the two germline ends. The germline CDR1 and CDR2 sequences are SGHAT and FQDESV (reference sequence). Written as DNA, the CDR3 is TGTGCCAGCACCGTTGGAGGGACCAGGATGAACACTGAAGCTTTCTTT. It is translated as CASTVGGTRMNTEAFF.

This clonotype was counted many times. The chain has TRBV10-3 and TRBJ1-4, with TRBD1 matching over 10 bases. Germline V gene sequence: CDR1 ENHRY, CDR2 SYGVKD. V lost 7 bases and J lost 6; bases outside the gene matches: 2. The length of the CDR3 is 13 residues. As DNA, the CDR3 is TGTGCCATCAAAGGACAGGGGGATGAAAAACTGTTTTTT. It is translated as CAIKGQGDEKLFF.

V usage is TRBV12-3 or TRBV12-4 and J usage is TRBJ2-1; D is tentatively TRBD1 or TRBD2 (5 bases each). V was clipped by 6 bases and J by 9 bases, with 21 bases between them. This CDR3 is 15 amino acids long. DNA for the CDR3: TGTGCCAGCAGGGAACCGGGACCGAGCAGTTCTGAGCAGTTCTTC. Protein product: CASREPGPSSSEQFF.

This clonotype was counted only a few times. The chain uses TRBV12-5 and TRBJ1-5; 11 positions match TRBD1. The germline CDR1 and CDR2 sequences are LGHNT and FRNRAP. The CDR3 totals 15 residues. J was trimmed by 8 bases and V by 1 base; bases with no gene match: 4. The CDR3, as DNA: TGTGCTAGTGGTTTGGGGACAGGGGGCTTGGAGCCCCAGCATTTT. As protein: CASGLGTGGLEPQHF.

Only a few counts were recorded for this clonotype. CDR3 nucleotide sequence: TGTGCCAGCAGCTTAGCCCAGCGGGTAGCCACAGATACGCAGTATTTT. It translates to CASSLAQRVATDTQYF. The chain links TRBV7-2 to TRBJ2-3, with a possible D match to TRBD2 (6 bases). This CDR3 comprises 16 residues. Between the trimmed V and J ends, which lost 0 bases and 2 bases, there was a span of 12 bases. Germline loops: CDR1 SGHTA, CDR2 FQGNSA.

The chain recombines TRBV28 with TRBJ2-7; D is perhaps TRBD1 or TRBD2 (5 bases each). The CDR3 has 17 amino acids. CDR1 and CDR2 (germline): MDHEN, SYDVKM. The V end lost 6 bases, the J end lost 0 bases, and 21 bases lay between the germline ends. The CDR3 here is CASRLRPGPRSSYEQYF. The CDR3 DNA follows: TGTGCCAGCAGGCTACGCCCGGGACCCAGGAGCTCCTACGAGCAGTACTTC.

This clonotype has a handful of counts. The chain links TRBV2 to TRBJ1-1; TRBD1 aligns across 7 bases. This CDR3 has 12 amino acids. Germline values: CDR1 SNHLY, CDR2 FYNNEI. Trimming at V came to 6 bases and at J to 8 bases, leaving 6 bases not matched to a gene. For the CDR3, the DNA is TGTGCCAGCAGAGGGGACAGCCCCGAAGCTTTCTTT. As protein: CASRGDSPEAFF.

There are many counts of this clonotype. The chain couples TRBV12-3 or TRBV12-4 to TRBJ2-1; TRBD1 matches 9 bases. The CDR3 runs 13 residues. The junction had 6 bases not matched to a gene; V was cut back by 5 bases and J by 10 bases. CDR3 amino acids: CASSQDRGWEQFF. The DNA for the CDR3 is TGTGCCAGCAGTCAGGACAGGGGTTGGGAGCAGTTCTTC.

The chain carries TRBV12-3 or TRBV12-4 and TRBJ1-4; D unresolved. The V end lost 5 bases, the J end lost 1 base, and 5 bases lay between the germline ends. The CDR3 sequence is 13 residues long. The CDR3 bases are TGTGCCAGCAGTCACCGAACTAATGAAAAACTGTTTTTT. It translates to CASSHRTNEKLFF.

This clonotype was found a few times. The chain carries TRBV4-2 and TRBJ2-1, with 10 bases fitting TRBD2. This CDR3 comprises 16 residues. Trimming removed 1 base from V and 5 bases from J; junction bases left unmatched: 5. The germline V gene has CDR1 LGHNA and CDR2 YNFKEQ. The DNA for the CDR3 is TGTGCCAGCAGCCAAGGAGATAGCGGGGGGAACAATGAGCAGTTCTTC. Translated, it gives CASSQGDSGGNNEQFF.

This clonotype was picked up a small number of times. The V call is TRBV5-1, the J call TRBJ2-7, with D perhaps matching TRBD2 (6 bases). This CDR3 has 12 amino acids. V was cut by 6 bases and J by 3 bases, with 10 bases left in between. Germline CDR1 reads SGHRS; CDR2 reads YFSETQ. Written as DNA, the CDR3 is TGCGCCAGCACTAATAGCGGCTACGAGCAGTACGTC. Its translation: CASTNSGYEQYV.

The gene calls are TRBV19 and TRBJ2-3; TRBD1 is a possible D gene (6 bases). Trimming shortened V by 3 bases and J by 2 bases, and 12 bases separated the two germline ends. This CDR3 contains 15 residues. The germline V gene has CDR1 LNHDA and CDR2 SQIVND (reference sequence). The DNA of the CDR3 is TGTGCCAGTAGTATCGAGGGGGAAACCACAGATACGCAGTATTTT. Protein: CASSIEGETTDTQYF. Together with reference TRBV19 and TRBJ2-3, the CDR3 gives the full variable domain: DGGITQSPKYLFRKEGQNVTLSCEQNLNHDAMYWYRQDPGQGLRLIYYSQIVNDFQKGDIAEGYSVSREKKESFPLTVTSAQKNPTAFYLCASSIEGETTDTQYFGPGTRLTVL.

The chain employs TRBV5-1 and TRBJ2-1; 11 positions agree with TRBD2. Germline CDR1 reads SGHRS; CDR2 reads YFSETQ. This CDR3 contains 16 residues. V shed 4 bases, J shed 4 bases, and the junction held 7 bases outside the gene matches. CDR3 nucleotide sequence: TGCGCCAGCAGCCCCCCCGGGACTAGCGGATACAATGAGCAGTTCTTC. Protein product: CASSPPGTSGYNEQFF.

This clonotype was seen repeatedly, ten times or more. Here the CDR3 DNA reads TGCGCCAGCAGCCAAGTGGTCCGGGAGCAGTTCTTC. It specifies CASSQVVREQFF. V and J are TRBV4-1 and TRBJ2-1; unclear D gene. The length of the CDR3 is 12 residues. The germline V gene encodes CDR1 MGHRA and CDR2 YSYEKL. V was cut by 1 base and J by 10 bases, with 8 bases left in between.

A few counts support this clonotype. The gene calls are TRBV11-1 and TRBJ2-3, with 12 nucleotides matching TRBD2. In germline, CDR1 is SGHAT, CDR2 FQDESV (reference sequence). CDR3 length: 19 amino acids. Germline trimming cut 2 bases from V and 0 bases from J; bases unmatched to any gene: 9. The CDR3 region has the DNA TGTGCCAGCAGCTTAAAACAACTAGCGGGGGGCCTTAGCACAGATACGCAGTATTTT. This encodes CASSLKQLAGGLSTDTQYF.

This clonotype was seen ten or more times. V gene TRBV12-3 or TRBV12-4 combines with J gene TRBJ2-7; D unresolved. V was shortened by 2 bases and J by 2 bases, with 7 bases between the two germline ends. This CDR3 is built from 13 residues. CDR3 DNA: TGTGCCAGCAGTTTATTCCTAGCCTACGAGCAGTACGTC. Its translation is CASSLFLAYEQYV.

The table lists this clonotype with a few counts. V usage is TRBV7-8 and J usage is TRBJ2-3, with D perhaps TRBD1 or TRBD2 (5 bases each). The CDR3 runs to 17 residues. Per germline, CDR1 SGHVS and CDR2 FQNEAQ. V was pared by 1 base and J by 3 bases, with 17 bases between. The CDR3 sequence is CASSLVRVTVATDTQYF. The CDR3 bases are TGTGCCAGCAGCTTAGTGCGTGTGACAGTAGCGACAGATACGCAGTATTTT.

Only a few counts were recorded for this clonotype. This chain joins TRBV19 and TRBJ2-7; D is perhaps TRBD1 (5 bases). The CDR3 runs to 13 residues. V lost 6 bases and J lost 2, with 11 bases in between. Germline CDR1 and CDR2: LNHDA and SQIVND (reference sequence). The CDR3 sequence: CASSARAAYEQYF. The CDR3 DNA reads TGTGCCAGTAGCGCCAGGGCAGCCTACGAGCAGTACTTC.

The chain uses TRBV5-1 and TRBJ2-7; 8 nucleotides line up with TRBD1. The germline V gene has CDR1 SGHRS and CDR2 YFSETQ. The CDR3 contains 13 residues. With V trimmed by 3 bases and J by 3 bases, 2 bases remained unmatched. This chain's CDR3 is CASSYGQGYEQYF. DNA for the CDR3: TGCGCCAGCAGCTACGGACAGGGCTACGAGCAGTACTTC.

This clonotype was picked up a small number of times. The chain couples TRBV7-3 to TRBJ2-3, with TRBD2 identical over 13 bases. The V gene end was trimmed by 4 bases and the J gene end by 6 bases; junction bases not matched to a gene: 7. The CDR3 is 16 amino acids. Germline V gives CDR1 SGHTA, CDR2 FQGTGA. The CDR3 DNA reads TGTGCCAGCAGCTCATCGACTAGCGGGAGGTCCGATACGCAGTATTTT. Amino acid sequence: CASSSSTSGRSDTQYF.

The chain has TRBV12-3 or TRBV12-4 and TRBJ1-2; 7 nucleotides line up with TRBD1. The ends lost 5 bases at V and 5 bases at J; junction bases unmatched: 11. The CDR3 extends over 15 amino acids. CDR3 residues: CASSPLTGNEYGYTF. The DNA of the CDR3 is TGTGCCAGCAGTCCCTTGACAGGGAATGAGTATGGCTACACCTTC.